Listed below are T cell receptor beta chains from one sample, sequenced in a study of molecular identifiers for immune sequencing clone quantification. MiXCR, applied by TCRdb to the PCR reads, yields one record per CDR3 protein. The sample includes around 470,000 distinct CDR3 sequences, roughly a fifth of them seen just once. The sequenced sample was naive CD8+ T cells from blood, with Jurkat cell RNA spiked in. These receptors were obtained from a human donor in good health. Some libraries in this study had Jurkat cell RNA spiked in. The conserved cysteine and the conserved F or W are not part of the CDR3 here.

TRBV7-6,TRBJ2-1,ASSSPLGNNERF
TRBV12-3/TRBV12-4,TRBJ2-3,ASSFGTRPDTQY
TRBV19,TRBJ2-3,ASSRSGTDTQY
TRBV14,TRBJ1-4,ASSQSQDTNNEKLF
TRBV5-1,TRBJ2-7,ASSHRQGGSYEQY
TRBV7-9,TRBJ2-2,ASSPEGLTGELF
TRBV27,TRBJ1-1,ASSSTVKTEAF
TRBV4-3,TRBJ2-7,ASSQARQSYEQY
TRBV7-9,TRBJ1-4,ASSPPGDNEKLF
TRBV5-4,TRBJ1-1,ASSSRTDRENTEAF
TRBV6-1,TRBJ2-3,ASSEGFADTQY
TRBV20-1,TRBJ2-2,SARDYANANTGELF
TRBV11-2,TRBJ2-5,ASSLVPSGLFGTQY
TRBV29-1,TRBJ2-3,SVDEELAELTDTQY
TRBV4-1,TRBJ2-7,ASSHLAGGSSYEQY
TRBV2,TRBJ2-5,ASRVLAGGTETQY
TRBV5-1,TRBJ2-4,ASRDGLAKNIQY
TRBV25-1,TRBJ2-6,ASSGQAPTLSGANVLT
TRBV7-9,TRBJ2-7,ASSLAKGRTYEQY
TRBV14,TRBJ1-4,ASSQETEPEANEKLF
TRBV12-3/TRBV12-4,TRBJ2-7,ASSTSGAGYSYEQY
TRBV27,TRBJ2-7,ASSLGTGMDEQY
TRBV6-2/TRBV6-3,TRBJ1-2,ASLGQTSGYGYT
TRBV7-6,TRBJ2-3,ASSLVGGTTDTQY
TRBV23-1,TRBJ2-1,ACSQSIPTGGIGYEQF
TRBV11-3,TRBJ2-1,ASSRDRVHEQF
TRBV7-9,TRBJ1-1,ASSLQLARRVGLDTEAF
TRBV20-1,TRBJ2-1,SAREWGNEQL
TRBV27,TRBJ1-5,ASSLFLGQPQH
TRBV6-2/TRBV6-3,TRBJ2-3,ASSRTDTQY